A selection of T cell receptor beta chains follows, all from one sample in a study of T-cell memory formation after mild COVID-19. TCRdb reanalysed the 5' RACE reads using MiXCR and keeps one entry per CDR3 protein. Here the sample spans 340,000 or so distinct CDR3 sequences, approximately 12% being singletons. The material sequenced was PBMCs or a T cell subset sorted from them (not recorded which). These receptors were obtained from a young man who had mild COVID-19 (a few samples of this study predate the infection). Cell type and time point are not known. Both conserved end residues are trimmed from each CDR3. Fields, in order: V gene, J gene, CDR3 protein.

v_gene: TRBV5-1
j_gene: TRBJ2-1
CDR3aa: ASRTQGGNEQF

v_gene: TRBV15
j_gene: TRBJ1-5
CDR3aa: ATSRDQNQPQH

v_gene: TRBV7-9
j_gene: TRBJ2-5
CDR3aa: ASSTLRSRQGGQETQY

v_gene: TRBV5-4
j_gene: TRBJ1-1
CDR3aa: ASSLPTRGVTEAF

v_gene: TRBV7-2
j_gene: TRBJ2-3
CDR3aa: ASSLDRAGGPQPSTDTQY

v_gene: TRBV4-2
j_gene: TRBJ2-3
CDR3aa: ASNPSGGTDTQY

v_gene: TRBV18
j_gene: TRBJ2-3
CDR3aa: ASSPRWRDPLAGGTDTQY

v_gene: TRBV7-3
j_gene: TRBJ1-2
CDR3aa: ASSSSYSYGYT

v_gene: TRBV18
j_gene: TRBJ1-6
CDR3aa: ASSPGAAHSPLH

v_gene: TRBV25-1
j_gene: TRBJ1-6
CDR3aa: ASRLDRGGGGYNSPLH